These 10 T cell receptor beta chains originate from one sample sequenced in a study of EBV T-cell therapy then PD-1 blockade in nasopharyngeal carcinoma. Antigen specificity for these receptors is unknown. TCRdb's table, derived via immunoSEQ multiplex PCR, lists solely in-frame clones and lacks some. The top ten hold 30% to 35% of the sample, which has tens of thousands of clones, approximately 79% seen once. Specified time point: 266 days after commencement of treatment, after nivolumab therapy. The treatment here: AdE1-LMPpoly-expanded autologous EBV-specific T-cell therapy followed by anti-PD-1 nivolumab. The material was CD8+ T cells from blood, obtained at roughly day 290 from a patient whose treatment included autologous EBV-specific T cells and nivolumab. The receptors originated from a middle-aged man with nasopharyngeal carcinoma.

The rearrangement joins TRBV9 to TRBJ2-7; 9 nucleotides agree with TRBD1. The trim removed 0 bases at V and 3 bases at J, leaving 4 bases unmatched. CDR1 SGDLS and CDR2 YYNGEE come from the germline V gene. CDR3 length: 15 amino acids. This CDR3 is CASSVATGGLYEQYF. The CDR3 DNA is TGTGCCAGCAGCGTAGCTACAGGGGGCCTCTACGAGCAGTACTTC.

The chain joins TRBV25-1 to TRBJ2-7; D assignment may be TRBD1 or TRBD2 (6 bases each). V gave up 5 bases and J gave up 5 bases, with 16 bases separating them. CDR1 MGHDK and CDR2 SYGVNS come from the germline V gene. The CDR3 runs 14 residues. The CDR3 protein is CASSPRRGDDEQYF. The CDR3 region has the DNA TGTGCCAGCAGTCCCAGGAGGGGGGACGACGAGCAGTACTTC.

The genes are TRBV28 and TRBJ2-1; 13 bases line up with TRBD2. Germline V gene data show CDR1 as MDHEN and CDR2 as SYDVKM. J gave up 5 bases and V 5 bases, and 6 bases lay outside the gene matches. The CDR3 is 16 residues long. CDR3 nucleotide sequence: TGTGCCAGCAGTCCTATCGGACTAGCGGGGGACAATGAGCAGTTCTTC. Translation: CASSPIGLAGDNEQFF.

The CDR3 protein is CASSFGTADEAFF. The CDR3 DNA follows: TGTGCCAGTAGTTTCGGGACAGCGGACGAGGCTTTCTTT. The chain combines TRBV19 with TRBJ1-1; 7 bases map to TRBD1. CDR3 size: 13 residues. Germline trimming cut 5 bases from V and 11 bases from J; bases unmatched to any gene: 11. The germline V gene has CDR1 LNHDA and CDR2 SQIVND (reference sequence).

The chain recombines TRBV27 with TRBJ2-6; a weak D match, TRBD2 (6 bases). CDR1 and CDR2 from the germline V gene are MNHEY and SMNVEV (reference sequence). V was shortened by 0 bases and J by 4 bases, with 13 bases between the two germline ends. The CDR3 contains 17 residues. The CDR3 loop reads CASSLSVRGRGANVLTF. The DNA for the CDR3 is TGTGCCAGCAGTTTATCCGTTCGGGGGAGAGGGGCCAACGTCCTGACTTTC.

Only a few counts were recorded for this clone. This chain uses TRBV6-6 with TRBJ1-6, with a weak D call TRBD1 (6 bases). Looked up from germline, CDR1 is MNHNY and CDR2 is SVGAGI (reference sequence). The CDR3 covers 13 residues. The germline V and J ends were trimmed by 6 bases and 6 bases, with 9 bases remaining between them. CDR3 residues: CASRGQINSPLHF. The CDR3 DNA reads TGTGCCAGCAGAGGACAGATTAATTCACCCCTCCACTTT.

The chain recombines TRBV29-1 with TRBJ1-2; 7 nucleotides line up with TRBD1. CDR3 length: 11 residues. Germline values: CDR1 SQVTM, CDR2 ANQGSEA. With V trimmed by 5 bases and J by 8 bases, 5 bases remained unmatched. As DNA, the CDR3 is TGCAGCGTTCGGACAGGTGGGGGCTACACCTTC. It is translated as CSVRTGGGYTF.

V usage is TRBV2 and J usage is TRBJ1-2; D may be TRBD1 (5 bases). V dropped 10 bases and J dropped 6 bases, with 18 bases sitting between them. There are 13 residues in the CDR3. Germline CDR1 reads SNHLY; CDR2 reads FYNNEI. Here the CDR3 reads CATKIGAGHGYTF. The CDR3 nucleotides are TGTGCCACCAAAATAGGGGCAGGGCATGGCTACACCTTC.

The V gene is TRBV25-1, the J gene TRBJ1-2; perhaps TRBD1 as D (5 bases). Trimming pared 6 bases from V and 4 bases from J, leaving 9 bases between. The V gene's germline CDR1 is MGHDK and CDR2 SYGVNS. This CDR3 contains 12 residues. The CDR3 DNA is TGTGCCAGCAGGCAGGGTCTCTATGGCTACACCTTC. Encoded protein: CASRQGLYGYTF.

The chain is built from TRBV27 and TRBJ2-1; TRBD2 aligns across 7 bases. CDR1 MNHEY and CDR2 SMNVEV come from the germline V gene (reference sequence). With 5 bases clipped from V and 4 bases from J, the junction kept 11 bases outside the gene matches. The CDR3 is made up of 16 amino acids. CDR3 coding DNA: TGTGCCAGCAGTCCCTCCGAGACTAGCAGTTACAATGAGCAGTTCTTC. It translates to CASSPSETSSYNEQFF.